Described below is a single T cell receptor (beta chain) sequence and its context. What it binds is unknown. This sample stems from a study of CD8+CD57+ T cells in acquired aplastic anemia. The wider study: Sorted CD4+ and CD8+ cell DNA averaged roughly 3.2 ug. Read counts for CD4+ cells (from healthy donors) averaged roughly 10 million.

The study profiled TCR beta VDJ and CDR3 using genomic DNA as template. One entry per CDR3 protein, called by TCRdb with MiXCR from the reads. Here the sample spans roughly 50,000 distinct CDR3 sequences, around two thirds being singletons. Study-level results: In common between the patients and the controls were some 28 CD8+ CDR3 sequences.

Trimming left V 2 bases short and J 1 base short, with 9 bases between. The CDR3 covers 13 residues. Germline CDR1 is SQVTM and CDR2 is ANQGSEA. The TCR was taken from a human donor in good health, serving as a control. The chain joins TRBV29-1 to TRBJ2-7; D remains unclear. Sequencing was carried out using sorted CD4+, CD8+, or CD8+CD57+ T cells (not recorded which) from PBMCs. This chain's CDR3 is CSVERVGSYEQYF. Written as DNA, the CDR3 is TGCAGCGTTGAACGGGTCGGATCCTACGAGCAGTACTTC.